One sample yielded the 11 T cell receptor beta chains listed below, sequenced in a study of blood T cells in healthy people across ages. Using a J-beta primer mix together with a sample-barcoded 5' primer, a second PCR was run for about 6 to 11 cycles. TCRdb re-analysed the 5' RACE reads in MiXCR, keeping a single row per CDR3 protein. The sample has around 1,500,000 distinct CDR3 sequences; about 28% are singletons. Input material: blood. All receptors come from a woman in her twenties or thirties in good health.

This clonotype was observed a few times. This sequence joins TRBV5-1 and TRBJ2-5; 7 bases line up with TRBD1. Germline lookup yields CDR1 SGHRS and CDR2 YFSETQ. The J segment lost 5 bases and the V segment lost 2 bases, leaving 9 bases of the junction unmatched. The CDR3 loop spans 15 amino acids. This CDR3 is CASSFLGGQEETQYF. DNA of the CDR3: TGCGCCAGCAGCTTCCTAGGAGGACAGGAGGAGACCCAGTACTTC.

This clonotype was seen ten or more times. The chain joins TRBV5-1 to TRBJ2-7; weak D call: TRBD1 (6 bases). In germline, CDR1 is SGHRS, CDR2 YFSETQ. Trimming pared 4 bases from V and 2 bases from J, leaving 16 bases between. CDR3 length: 15 amino acids. The CDR3 spells CASSTTGQPAYEQYF. The CDR3 DNA follows: TGCGCCAGCAGCACTACTGGACAGCCCGCCTACGAGCAGTACTTC. Complete variable domain (other parts from reference TRBV5-1 and TRBJ2-7): KAGVTQTPRYLIKTRGQQVTLSCSPISGHRSVSWYQQTPGQGLQFLFEYFSETQRNKGNFPGRFSGRQFSNSRSEMNVSTLELGDSALYLCASSTTGQPAYEQYFGPGTRLTVT.

This clonotype was seen a handful of times. A much larger clone sits a single nucleotide away, making a read error possible. V is TRBV20-1 and J is TRBJ2-7, with 11 bases that match TRBD2. Germline V CDR1 and CDR2: DFQATT, SNEGSKA (reference sequence). Trimming at V came to 6 bases and at J to 2 bases, leaving 6 bases not matched to a gene. This CDR3 is built from 14 residues. CDR3 protein: CSAATSGDTYEQYF. The CDR3 DNA is TGCAGTGCCGCGACTAGCGGGGACACCTACGAGCAGTACTTC.

The chain employs TRBV5-1 and TRBJ2-3, with 9 positions matching TRBD2. Unmatched junction bases numbered 11, after V lost 4 bases and J lost 5 bases. The germline V gene has CDR1 SGHRS and CDR2 YFSETQ. This CDR3 region has 16 residues. The CDR3, as DNA: TGCGCCAGCAGCCCGACGACTAGCGGTGGGGGAGATACGCAGTATTTT. Translation gives CASSPTTSGGGDTQYF.

This clonotype has at least ten counts. The chain joins TRBV28 to TRBJ2-5; 8 nucleotides agree with TRBD2. The CDR3 spans 14 residues. Germline trimming cut 5 bases from V and 5 bases from J; bases unmatched to any gene: 7. Germline CDR1 MDHEN, CDR2 SYDVKM. CDR3 in DNA: TGTGCCAGCAGTCCCGGGGGGGCACGGGAGACCCAGTACTTC. Translated, it gives CASSPGGARETQYF.

The chain links TRBV7-2 to TRBJ2-2; D is uncertain. The V and J ends lost 3 bases and 7 bases respectively, with 9 bases between them. The CDR3 runs 13 residues. CDR1 and CDR2 from the germline V gene are SGHTA and FQGNSA. The CDR3 DNA sequence: TGTGCCAGCAGCTTGGGTAGTTTCGGGGAGCTGTTTTTT. It encodes CASSLGSFGELFF.

V gene TRBV20-1 combines with J gene TRBJ2-7; TRBD1 matches at 8 bases. Germline CDR1 is DFQATT and CDR2 is SNEGSKA (reference sequence). CDR3 length: 18 residues. The V gene end was trimmed by 0 bases and the J gene end by 1 base; junction bases not matched to a gene: 14. The CDR3 protein is CSARDRTGRGVGSYEQYF. The CDR3 DNA is TGCAGTGCTAGAGATCGGACAGGGAGAGGGGTAGGATCCTACGAGCAGTACTTC.

V and J are TRBV6-2 or TRBV6-3 and TRBJ1-4; D might be TRBD1 (5 bases). The CDR3 is made up of 14 amino acids. V was trimmed by 6 bases and J by 4 bases, leaving 12 bases between them. Germline V CDR1 and CDR2: MNHEY, SVGEGT. Here the CDR3 reads CASRKTAVNEKLFF. The CDR3 region has the DNA TGTGCCAGCAGAAAGACAGCAGTTAATGAAAAACTGTTTTTT.

At least ten counts were recorded for this clonotype. Here the CDR3 DNA reads TGTGCCAGCAGTCAGGGACTAGCGGGAGGCTTCTACGAGCAGTACTTC. The encoded protein is CASSQGLAGGFYEQYF. This chain connects TRBV28 to TRBJ2-7, with 15 positions matching TRBD2. The ends lost 5 bases at V and 3 bases at J; junction bases unmatched: 5. The CDR3 runs 16 residues. Germline V gene sequence: CDR1 MDHEN, CDR2 SYDVKM. Using reference TRBV28 and TRBJ2-7 for the parts outside the CDR3, the full variable domain is DVKVTQSSRYLVKRTGEKVFLECVQDMDHENMFWYRQDPGLGLRLIYFSYDVKMKEKGDIPEGYSVSREKKERFSLILESASTNQTSMYLCASSQGLAGGFYEQYFGPGTRLTVT.

V is TRBV20-1 and J is TRBJ1-2; tentatively, D is TRBD1 (5 bases). Trimming removed 3 bases at V and 3 bases at J, with 11 bases between. This CDR3 comprises 13 residues. The V gene's germline CDR1 is DFQATT and CDR2 SNEGSKA (reference sequence). The CDR3 is CSARNRPDYGYTF. CDR3 coding DNA: TGCAGTGCTAGGAACAGGCCGGACTATGGCTACACCTTC.

V is TRBV6-1 and J is TRBJ1-1, with D unclear. The CDR3 contains 17 residues. Trimming removed 6 bases at V and 7 bases at J, with 27 bases between. Germline V gene data show CDR1 as MNHNS and CDR2 as SASEGT. The CDR3 region has the DNA TGTGCCAGCAGATTGGGGATTCCGGGTCCCTCGGCGGGTGAAGCTTTCTTT. This gives the protein CASRLGIPGPSAGEAFF.